This is a list of T cell receptor beta chains from one sample in a study of blood T cell repertoires in COVID-19. The protocol was immunoSEQ multiplex PCR, while the TCRdb copy is restricted to in-frame clones and leaves out a portion. The sample has around 200,000 clones, 80% to 85% seen once. The sequenced sample consisted of peripheral blood. The receptors derive from a man aged 50-59 years with active or convalescent COVID-19. Each CDR3 is given with its conserved first and last residue. The order of the fields is D gene, J gene, V gene, clone size, CDR3 protein, CDR3 DNA. The D gene is left open where the match is weak. A row's size may be missing; if present it is once, few, many or a size class.

D: TRBD1; J: TRBJ2-7; V: TRBV10-3; size: NA; CDR3: CAIKGAKGSEQYF; DNA: TGTGCCATCAAGGGGGCGAAGGGGAGTGAGCAGTACTTC
D: NA; J: TRBJ1-1; V: TRBV6-4; size: NA; CDR3: CASSAQSNTEAFF; DNA: TGTGCCAGCAGTGCACAGTCGAACACTGAAGCTTTCTTT
D: NA; J: TRBJ2-1; V: TRBV29-1; size: NA; CDR3: CSVERGSSSYNEQFF; DNA: TGCAGCGTTGAACGGGGGTCGAGCTCCTACAATGAGCAGTTCTTC
D: TRBD1; J: TRBJ1-6; V: TRBV5-6; size: NA; CDR3: CASSRRTGVSPLHF; DNA: TGTGCCAGCAGCCGTCGGACAGGGGTTTCACCCCTCCACTTT
D: TRBD2; J: TRBJ2-3; V: TRBV9; size: NA; CDR3: CASSVGWTSGGRGIDTQYF; DNA: TGTGCCAGCAGCGTAGGGTGGACTAGCGGGGGCCGGGGAATAGATACGCAGTATTTT
D: NA; J: TRBJ2-2; V: TRBV6-2/TRBV6-3; size: NA; CDR3: CASSQQGYPGELFF; DNA: TGTGCCAGCAGTCAACAGGGCTACCCCGGGGAGCTGTTTTTT
D: TRBD1; J: TRBJ1-1; V: TRBV19; size: NA; CDR3: CATAGQALLNTEAFF; DNA: TGTGCCACCGCGGGACAGGCCCTTTTGAACACTGAAGCTTTCTTT
D: NA; J: TRBJ1-3; V: TRBV2; size: NA; CDR3: CASSLTASGNTIYF; DNA: TGTGCCAGCAGTCTTACAGCCTCTGGAAACACCATATATTTT
D: NA; J: TRBJ1-2; V: TRBV28; size: NA; CDR3: CASSLKIGGYGYTF; DNA: TGTGCCAGCAGTTTAAAGATAGGGGGCTATGGCTACACCTTC
D: NA; J: TRBJ1-5; V: TRBV30; size: NA; CDR3: CAWSVGNREQPQHF; DNA: TGTGCCTGGAGTGTGGGGAACCGGGAACAGCCCCAGCATTTT
D: TRBD1; J: TRBJ2-7; V: TRBV6-5; size: NA; CDR3: CASGTGDYEQYF; DNA: TGTGCCAGCGGAACAGGGGACTACGAGCAGTACTTC
D: NA; J: TRBJ1-1; V: TRBV29-1; size: NA; CDR3: CSGGGGYTEAFF; DNA: TGCAGCGGTGGGGGCGGTTACACTGAAGCTTTCTTT
D: TRBD1; J: TRBJ2-7; V: TRBV7-2; size: NA; CDR3: CASSRTGNYEQYF; DNA: TGTGCCAGCAGCCGGACAGGGAATTACGAGCAGTACTTC
D: TRBD2; J: TRBJ2-3; V: TRBV5-1; size: NA; CDR3: CASSSNPTSGGTDTQYF; DNA: TGCGCCAGCAGTTCCAACCCCACTAGCGGGGGGACAGATACGCAGTATTTT
D: NA; J: TRBJ2-1; V: TRBV5-4; size: once; CDR3: CASSLGADNEQFF; DNA: TGTGCCAGCAGCTTGGGGGCAGACAATGAGCAGTTCTTC
D: NA; J: TRBJ2-1; V: TRBV7-9; size: NA; CDR3: CASSFGGVINEQFF; DNA: TGTGCCAGCAGCTTCGGCGGGGTTATCAATGAGCAGTTCTTC
D: TRBD1; J: TRBJ2-1; V: TRBV29-1; size: NA; CDR3: CSVVGTVGRPGHNEQFF; DNA: TGCAGCGTAGTAGGGACAGTGGGGAGACCAGGACACAATGAGCAGTTCTTC
D: NA; J: TRBJ2-2; V: TRBV7-8; size: NA; CDR3: CASSRTPGPGTGELFF; DNA: TGTGCCAGCAGCCGGACTCCGGGCCCGGGGACCGGGGAGCTGTTTTTT
D: TRBD2; J: TRBJ2-1; V: TRBV12-5; size: NA; CDR3: CASGLGLAPGDEQFF; DNA: TGTGCTAGTGGTTTGGGACTAGCCCCTGGGGATGAGCAGTTCTTC
D: NA; J: TRBJ2-5; V: TRBV28; size: NA; CDR3: CASRGFRWGGSGETQYF; DNA: TGTGCCAGCAGGGGGTTTCGGTGGGGAGGCAGTGGGGAGACCCAGTACTTC
D: NA; J: TRBJ1-1; V: TRBV6-1; size: few; CDR3: CASSEAQGIAFF; DNA: TGTGCCAGCAGTGAAGCGCAGGGGATAGCTTTCTTT
D: NA; J: TRBJ1-2; V: TRBV11-2; size: NA; CDR3: CASSLELYGYTF; DNA: TGTGCCAGCAGCTTAGAACTTTATGGCTACACCTTC